The clone carrying this TCR beta chain was picked up a small number of times. Its target is not known. Libraries were prepared by immunoSEQ multiplex PCR; TCRdb keeps only in-frame clonotypes and omits some of them. This sample has some 66,000 clones, with roughly nine tenths found just once. This specimen belongs to a study of T cell responses to AZD1222 COVID-19 vaccine. The study's findings and limits: Spike-specific TCR breadth and depth both grew after two AZD1222 doses. White British ancestry dominated among donors, who included more females, and clonal diversity was possibly underestimated.

Trimming removed 2 bases at V and 12 bases at J, with 5 bases between. Per the germline V gene, CDR1 is SGHDN and CDR2 is FVKESK. This CDR3 comprises 10 residues. The specimen comprised peripheral blood, sampled 28 days after the second AZD1222 dose. The chain couples TRBV14 to TRBJ2-1; no reliable D call. This clonotype originated in an adult who received the AZD1222 COVID-19 vaccine. CDR3 sequence (DNA): TGTGCCAGCAGCCAATTCCGGCAGTTCTTC. It encodes CASSQFRQFF.